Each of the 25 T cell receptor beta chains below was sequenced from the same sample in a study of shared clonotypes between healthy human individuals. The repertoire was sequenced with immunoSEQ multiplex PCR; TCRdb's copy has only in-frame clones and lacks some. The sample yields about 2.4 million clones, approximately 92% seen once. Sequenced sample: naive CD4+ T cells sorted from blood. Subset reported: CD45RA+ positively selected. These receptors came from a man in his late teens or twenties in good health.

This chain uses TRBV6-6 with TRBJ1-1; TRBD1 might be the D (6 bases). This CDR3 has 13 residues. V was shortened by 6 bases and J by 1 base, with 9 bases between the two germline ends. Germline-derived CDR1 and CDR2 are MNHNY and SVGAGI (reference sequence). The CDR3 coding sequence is TGTGCCAGCAGGAACAGGGAGAACACTGAAGCTTTCTTT. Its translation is CASRNRENTEAFF.

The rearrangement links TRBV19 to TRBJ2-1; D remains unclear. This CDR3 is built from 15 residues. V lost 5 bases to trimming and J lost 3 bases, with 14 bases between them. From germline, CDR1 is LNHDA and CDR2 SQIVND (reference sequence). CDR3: CASSPDRSGYNEQFF. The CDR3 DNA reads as TGTGCCAGTAGTCCTGATAGGTCTGGCTACAATGAGCAGTTCTTC.

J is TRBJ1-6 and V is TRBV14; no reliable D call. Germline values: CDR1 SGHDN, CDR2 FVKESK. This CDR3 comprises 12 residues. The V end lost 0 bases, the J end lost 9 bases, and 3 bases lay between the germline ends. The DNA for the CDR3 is TGTGCCAGCAGCCAAGACCCTTCACCCCTCCACTTT. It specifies CASSQDPSPLHF.

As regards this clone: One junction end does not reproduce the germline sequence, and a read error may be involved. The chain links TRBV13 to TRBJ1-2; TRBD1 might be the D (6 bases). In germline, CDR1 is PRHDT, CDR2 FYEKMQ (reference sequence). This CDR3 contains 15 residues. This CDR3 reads CASSVGRTDNYGYTF. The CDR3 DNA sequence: TGTGCCAGCAGCGTAGGCCGGACAGATAACTATGGCTACACCTTC.

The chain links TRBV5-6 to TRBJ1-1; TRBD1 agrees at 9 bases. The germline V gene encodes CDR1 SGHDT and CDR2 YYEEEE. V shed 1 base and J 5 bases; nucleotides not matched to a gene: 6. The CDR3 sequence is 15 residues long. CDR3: CASSLRTGAGTEAFF. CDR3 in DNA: TGTGCCAGCAGCTTGAGGACAGGGGCGGGAACTGAAGCTTTCTTT.

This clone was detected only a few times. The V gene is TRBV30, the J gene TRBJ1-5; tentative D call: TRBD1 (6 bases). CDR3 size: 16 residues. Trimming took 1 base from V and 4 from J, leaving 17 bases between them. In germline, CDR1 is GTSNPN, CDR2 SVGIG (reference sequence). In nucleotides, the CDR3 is TGTGCCTGGAGTGGGACAAGTGGGGACAAAAATCAGCCCCAGCATTTT. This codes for CAWSGTSGDKNQPQHF.

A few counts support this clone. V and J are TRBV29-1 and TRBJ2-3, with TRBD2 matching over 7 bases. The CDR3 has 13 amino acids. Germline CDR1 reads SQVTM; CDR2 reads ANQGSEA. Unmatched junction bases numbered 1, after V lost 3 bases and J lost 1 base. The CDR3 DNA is TGCAGCGTTGACACTAGCGGCACAGATACGCAGTATTTT. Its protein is CSVDTSGTDTQYF.

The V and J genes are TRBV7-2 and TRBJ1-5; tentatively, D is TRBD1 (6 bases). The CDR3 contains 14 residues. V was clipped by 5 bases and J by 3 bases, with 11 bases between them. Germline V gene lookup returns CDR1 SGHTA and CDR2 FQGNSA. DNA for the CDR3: TGTGCCAGCAGCACTGACAGGTACAATCAGCCCCAGCATTTT. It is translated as CASSTDRYNQPQHF.

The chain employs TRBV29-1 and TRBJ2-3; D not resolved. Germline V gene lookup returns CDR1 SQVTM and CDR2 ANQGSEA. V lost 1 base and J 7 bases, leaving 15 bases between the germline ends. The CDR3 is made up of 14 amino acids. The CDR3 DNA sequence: TGCAGCGTTGAAGGGTCGGCAGGAAGCTATACGCAGTATTTT. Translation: CSVEGSAGSYTQYF.

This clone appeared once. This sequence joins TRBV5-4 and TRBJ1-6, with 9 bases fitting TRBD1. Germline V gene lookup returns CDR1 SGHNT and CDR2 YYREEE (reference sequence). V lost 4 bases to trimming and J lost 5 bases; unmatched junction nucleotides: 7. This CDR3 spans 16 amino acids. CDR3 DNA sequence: TGTGCCAGCAGCGACCCGACAGGGGGTCATAATTCACCCCTCCACTTT. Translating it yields CASSDPTGGHNSPLHF.

The CDR3 loop is CAWSVQKEDTIYF. The CDR3 region has the DNA TGTGCCTGGAGTGTACAGAAGGAAGACACCATATATTTT. The gene calls are TRBV30 and TRBJ1-3; D is unclear. Germline V gives CDR1 GTSNPN, CDR2 SVGIG (reference sequence). The CDR3 is made up of 13 amino acids. V was shortened by 0 bases and J by 8 bases, with 11 bases between the two germline ends.

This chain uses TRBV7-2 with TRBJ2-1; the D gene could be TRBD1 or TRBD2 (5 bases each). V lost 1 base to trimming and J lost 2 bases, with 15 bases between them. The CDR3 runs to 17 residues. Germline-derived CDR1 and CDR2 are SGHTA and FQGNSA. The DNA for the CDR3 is TGTGCCAGCAGCTTAGGGACCCAAAGAGGGGCCTACAATGAGCAGTTCTTC. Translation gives CASSLGTQRGAYNEQFF.

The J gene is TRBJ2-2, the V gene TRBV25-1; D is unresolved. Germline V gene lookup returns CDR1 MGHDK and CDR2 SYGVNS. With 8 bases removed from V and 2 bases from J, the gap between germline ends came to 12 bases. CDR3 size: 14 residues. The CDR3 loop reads CASQLGPNTGELFF. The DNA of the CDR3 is TGTGCCAGCCAACTCGGCCCTAACACCGGGGAGCTGTTTTTT.

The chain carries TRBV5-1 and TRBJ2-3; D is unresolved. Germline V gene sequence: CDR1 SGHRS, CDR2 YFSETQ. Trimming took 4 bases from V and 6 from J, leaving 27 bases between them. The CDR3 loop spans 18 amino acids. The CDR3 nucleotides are TGCGCCAGCAGCCCCCCCCCTGGGTCTCGCGGACCCCAGGATACGCAGTATTTT. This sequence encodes CASSPPPGSRGPQDTQYF.

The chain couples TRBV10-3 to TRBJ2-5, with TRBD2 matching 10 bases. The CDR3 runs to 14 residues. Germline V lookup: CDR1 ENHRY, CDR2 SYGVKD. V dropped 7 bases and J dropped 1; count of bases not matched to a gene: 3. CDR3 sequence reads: CAINSGGFQETQYF. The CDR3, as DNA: TGTGCCATCAATAGCGGGGGGTTCCAAGAGACCCAGTACTTC.

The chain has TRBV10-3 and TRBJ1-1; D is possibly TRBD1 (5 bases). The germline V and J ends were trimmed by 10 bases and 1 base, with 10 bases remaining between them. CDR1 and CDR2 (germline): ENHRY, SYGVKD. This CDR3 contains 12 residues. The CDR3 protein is CATSTANTEAFF. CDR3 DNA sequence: TGTGCCACGTCGACAGCGAACACTGAAGCTTTCTTT.

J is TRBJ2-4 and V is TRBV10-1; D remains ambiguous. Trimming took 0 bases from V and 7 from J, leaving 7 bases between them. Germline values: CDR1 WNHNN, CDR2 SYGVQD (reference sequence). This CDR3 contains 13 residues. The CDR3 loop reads CASSESPNNIQYF. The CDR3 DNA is TGCGCCAGCAGTGAGTCCCCAAACAACATTCAGTACTTC.

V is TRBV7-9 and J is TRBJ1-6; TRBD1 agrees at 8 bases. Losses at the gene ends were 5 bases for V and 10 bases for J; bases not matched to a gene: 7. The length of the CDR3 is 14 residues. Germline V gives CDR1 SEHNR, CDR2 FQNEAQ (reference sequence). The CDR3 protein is CASSQDRERSPLHF. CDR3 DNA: TGTGCCAGCAGCCAGGACAGGGAGCGCTCACCCCTCCACTTT.

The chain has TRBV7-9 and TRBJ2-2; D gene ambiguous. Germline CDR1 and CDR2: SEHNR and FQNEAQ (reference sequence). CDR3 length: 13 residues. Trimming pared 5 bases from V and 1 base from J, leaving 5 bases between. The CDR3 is CASSPKNTGELFF. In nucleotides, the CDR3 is TGTGCCAGCAGCCCAAAGAACACCGGGGAGCTGTTTTTT.

CDR3 DNA sequence: TGTGCCAGCACCTTGACGGGACAAAAAGAAGCTTTCTTT. The encoded protein is CASTLTGQKEAFF. V usage is TRBV6-1 and J usage is TRBJ1-1; perhaps TRBD1 as D (6 bases). Per the germline V gene, CDR1 is MNHNS and CDR2 is SASEGT. The CDR3 loop spans 13 amino acids. V was pared by 7 bases and J by 8 bases, with 17 bases between.

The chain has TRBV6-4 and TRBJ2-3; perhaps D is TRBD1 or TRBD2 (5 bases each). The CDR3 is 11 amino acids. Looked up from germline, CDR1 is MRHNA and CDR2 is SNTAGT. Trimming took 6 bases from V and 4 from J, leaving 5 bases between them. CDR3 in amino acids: CASRGADTQYF. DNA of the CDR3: TGTGCCAGCAGGGGGGCAGATACGCAGTATTTT.

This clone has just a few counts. DNA for the CDR3: TGCGCCAGCAGCCAAGGGAAACAGCCCCAGCATTTT. It is translated as CASSQGKQPQHF. The gene calls are TRBV4-1 and TRBJ1-5; D gene unclear. Trimming left V 1 base short and J 7 bases short, with 5 bases between. Per the germline V gene, CDR1 is MGHRA and CDR2 is YSYEKL. The CDR3 has 12 amino acids.

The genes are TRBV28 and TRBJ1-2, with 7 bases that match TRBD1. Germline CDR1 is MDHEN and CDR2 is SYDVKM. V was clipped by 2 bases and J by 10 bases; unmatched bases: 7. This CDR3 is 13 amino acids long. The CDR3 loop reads CASSLVGQRFYTF. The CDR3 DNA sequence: TGTGCCAGCAGTTTAGTGGGACAGCGGTTCTACACCTTC.

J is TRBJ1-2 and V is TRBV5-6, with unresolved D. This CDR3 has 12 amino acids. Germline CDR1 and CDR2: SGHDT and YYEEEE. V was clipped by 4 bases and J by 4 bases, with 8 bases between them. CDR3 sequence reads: CASSIRTYGYTF. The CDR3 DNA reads TGTGCCAGCAGCATTAGGACCTATGGCTACACCTTC.

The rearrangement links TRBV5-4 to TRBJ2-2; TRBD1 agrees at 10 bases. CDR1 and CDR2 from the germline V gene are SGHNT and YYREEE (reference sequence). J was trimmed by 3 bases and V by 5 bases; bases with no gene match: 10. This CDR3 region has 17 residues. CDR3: CASRLDRGTPDTGELFF. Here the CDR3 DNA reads TGTGCCAGCAGACTGGACAGGGGGACGCCGGACACCGGGGAGCTGTTTTTT. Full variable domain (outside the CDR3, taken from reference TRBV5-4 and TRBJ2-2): ETGVTQSPTHLIKTRGQQVTLRCSSQSGHNTVSWYQQALGQGPQFIFQYYREEENGRGNFPPRFSGLQFPNYSSELNVNALELDDSALYLCASRLDRGTPDTGELFFGEGSRLTVL.